What follows are 5 T cell receptor beta chains derived from one specimen sequenced in a study of T cells in localized non-small cell lung cancer. The repertoire was sequenced with immunoSEQ multiplex PCR; TCRdb's copy has only in-frame clones and lacks some. The profile covers about 40,000 clones, with about 91% appearing a single time and 8% to 11% taken by the ten largest. The sample in question was PBMCs, obtained before any cancer treatment. Every receptor here comes from a woman aged 35-70 years with stage II lung adenocarcinoma.

This chain connects TRBV9 to TRBJ2-3; 7 positions agree with TRBD1. Germline trimming cut 1 base from V and 7 bases from J; bases unmatched to any gene: 15. The CDR3 is 17 amino acids. The germline gives CDR1 SGDLS, CDR2 YYNGEE. Here the CDR3 reads CASSVNSGGEATNTQYF. The CDR3 DNA follows: TGTGCCAGCAGCGTAAATTCAGGGGGAGAGGCGACGAATACGCAGTATTTT. Full variable domain (outside the CDR3, taken from reference TRBV9 and TRBJ2-3): DSGVTQTPKHLITATGQRVTLRCSPRSGDLSVYWYQQSLDQGLQFLIQYYNGEERAKGNILERFSAQQFPDLHSELNLSSLELGDSALYFCASSVNSGGEATNTQYFGPGTRLTVL.

The rearrangement links TRBV19 to TRBJ2-7, with TRBD1 identical over 7 bases. CDR3 length: 14 residues. Looked up from germline, CDR1 is LNHDA and CDR2 is SQIVND (reference sequence). With 6 bases clipped from V and 3 bases from J, the junction kept 8 bases outside the gene matches. CDR3 in DNA: TGTGCCAGTAGCCAGACCGGGACAGACTACGAGCAGTACTTC. Its protein is CASSQTGTDYEQYF.

This rearrangement joins TRBV5-1 to TRBJ1-2, with D tentatively TRBD1 (5 bases). The germline CDR1 and CDR2 sequences are SGHRS and YFSETQ. This CDR3 contains 17 residues. Trimming shortened V by 2 bases and J by 0 bases, and 17 bases separated the two germline ends. The CDR3 bases are TGCGCCAGCAGCTTCACCGGGACCGCCTTCTCTAACTATGGCTACACCTTC. Its translation is CASSFTGTAFSNYGYTF.

The rearrangement links TRBV5-6 to TRBJ2-5; 8 positions agree with TRBD2. Germline CDR1 reads SGHDT; CDR2 reads YYEEEE. The J segment lost 4 bases and the V segment lost 3 bases, leaving 5 bases of the junction unmatched. This CDR3 is built from 14 residues. DNA for the CDR3: TGTGCCAGCAGCTGGGGACTAGTGGGAGAGACCCAGTACTTC. It codes for CASSWGLVGETQYF.

The chain has TRBV5-1 and TRBJ2-2; a possible D gene is TRBD2 (5 bases). Trimming shortened V by 0 bases and J by 5 bases, and 14 bases separated the two germline ends. Germline assignment: CDR1 SGHRS and CDR2 YFSETQ. The CDR3 consists of 16 residues. CDR3 bases: TGCGCCAGCAGCTTGGAGGGTAGCGCGAGTACCGGGGAGCTGTTTTTT. The encoded protein is CASSLEGSASTGELFF.